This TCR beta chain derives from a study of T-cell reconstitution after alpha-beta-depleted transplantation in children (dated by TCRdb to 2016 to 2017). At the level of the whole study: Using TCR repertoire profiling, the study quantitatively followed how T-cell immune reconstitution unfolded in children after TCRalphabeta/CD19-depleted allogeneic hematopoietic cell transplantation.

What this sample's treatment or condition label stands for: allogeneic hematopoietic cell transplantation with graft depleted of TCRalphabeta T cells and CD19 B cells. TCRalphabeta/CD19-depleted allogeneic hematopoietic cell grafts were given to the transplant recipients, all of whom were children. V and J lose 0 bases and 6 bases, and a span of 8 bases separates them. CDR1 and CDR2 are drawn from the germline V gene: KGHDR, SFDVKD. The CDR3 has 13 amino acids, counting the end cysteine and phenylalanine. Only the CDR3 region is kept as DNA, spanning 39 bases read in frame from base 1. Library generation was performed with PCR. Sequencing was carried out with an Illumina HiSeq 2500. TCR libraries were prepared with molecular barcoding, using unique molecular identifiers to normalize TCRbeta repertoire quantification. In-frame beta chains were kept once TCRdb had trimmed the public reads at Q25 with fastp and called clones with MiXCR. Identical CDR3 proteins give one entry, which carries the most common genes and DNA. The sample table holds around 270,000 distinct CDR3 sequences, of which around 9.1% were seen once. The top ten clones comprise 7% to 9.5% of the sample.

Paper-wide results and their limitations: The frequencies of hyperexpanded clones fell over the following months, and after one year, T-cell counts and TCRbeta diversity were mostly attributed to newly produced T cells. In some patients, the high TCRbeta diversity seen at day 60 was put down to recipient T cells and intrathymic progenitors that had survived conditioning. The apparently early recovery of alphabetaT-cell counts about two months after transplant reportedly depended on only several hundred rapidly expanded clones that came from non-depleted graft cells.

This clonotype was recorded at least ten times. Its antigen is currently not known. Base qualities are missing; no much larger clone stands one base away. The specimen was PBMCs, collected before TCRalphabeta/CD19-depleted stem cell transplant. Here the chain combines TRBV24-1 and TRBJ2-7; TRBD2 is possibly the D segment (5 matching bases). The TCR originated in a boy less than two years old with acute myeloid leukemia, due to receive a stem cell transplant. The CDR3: CATSDLQRGEQYF. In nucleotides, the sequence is TGTGCCACCAGTGATTTGCAACGGGGCGAGCAGTACTTC.